This T cell receptor beta chain was recorded in a study of Ad26.COV2.S vaccination and SARS-CoV-2 variants. Study-wide points: Substantial response breadth was reportedly seen for spike-specific CD8+ and CD4+ T cells after vaccination. Researchers cautioned that TCR breadth and depth analyses may have underestimated total T cell responses.

The treatment is: 19 received Ad26.COV2.S at low or high dose, single or two shots; 5 received placebo; per-sample allocation not given. Repertoires come from day 63 after the first vaccine or placebo injection. Germline loops: CDR1 SGHDT, CDR2 YYEEEE. The V and J ends lost 4 bases and 14 bases, in that order; junction bases with no gene match: 20. The CDR3 sequence is 16 residues long. Sequenced by immunoSEQ multiplex PCR; TCRdb stores in-frame clones only, minus some. The table has some 320,000 clones, roughly 86% seen once. Turning to this clone: The antigen remains undetermined.

The specimen was peripheral blood, collected in a trial of Ad26.COV2.S vaccine versus placebo. V and J are TRBV5-6 and TRBJ2-1; 8 bases map to TRBD1. The sequence was obtained from a person aged 18-60 years who received the Ad26.COV2.S COVID-19 vaccine or a placebo. The CDR3 loop is CASSPVGDRGARREFF. For the CDR3, the DNA is TGTGCCAGCAGCCCGGTTGGTGACAGGGGAGCCCGTCGTGAGTTCTTC.